This T cell receptor beta chain was sequenced in a study of graft-versus-host responses after intestinal transplantation (dated by TCRdb to about 2021). Some background on the complete study: Recipients received multivisceral, liver-intestinal, or isolated intestinal transplants. Every recipient was given anti-thymocyte globulin induction, then maintenance tacrolimus and steroids for 2 to 3 years. Bulk TCR-beta CDR3 sequencing was used to track graft-versus-host and host-versus-graft alloreactive T cell clones in the graft, circulation and bone marrow after intestinal transplantation. To identify alloreactive clones, pre-transplant mixed lymphocyte reaction products were sequenced and then compared with unstimulated pre-transplant donor and recipient T cells. The cohort enrolled 20 to 30 intestinal transplant recipients, one of whom was a retransplant, and 3 patients without pretransplant specimens were excluded. A peak of at least 4% donor T cells among recipient peripheral blood mononuclear cells was the definition used for donor T cell macrochimerism. Samples from three later patients were sequenced in-house on an Illumina MiSeq with MiXCR processing rather than by the commercial service. Here is what the overall study found, with its caveats: High GvH to HvG T cell clonal ratios were observed in the allografts of patients with donor T cell macrochimerism. The relatively low number and heterogeneity of intestinal transplant patients limited the conclusions. Early after transplant, declines in HvG clones were associated with peak levels of circulating GvH clones. GvH clones were detected in recipient bone marrow, and some appeared earlier in ileal mucosa or blood, consistent with an intestinal mucosal origin.

The CDR3 numbers 20 residues from cysteine through phenylalanine. Left in the record is the CDR3 DNA by itself, 60 bases read in frame from the first base. The trim is 0 bases for V and 0 bases for J, with a gap of 22 bases between the germline ends. From the germline V gene, CDR1 is SGHRS and CDR2 is YFSETQ. The library came from the immunoSEQ multiplex PCR assay. For most patients, genomic DNA was isolated using the Qiagen DNeasy Blood and Tissue Kit and was shipped frozen to Adaptive Biotechnologies for TCR sequencing. For most patients, genomic DNA was subjected to high-throughput TCR-beta CDR3 sequencing by Adaptive Biotechnologies. The original methods were these. Adaptive's ImmunoSEQ software supplied the TCR sequencing data for under 20 patients, while MiXCR and VDJtools were used to process three other patients. To correct CD4 versus CD8 sorting errors, any sequence found in both subsets at a frequency ratio below 5:1 was removed. Because the origin of CDR3 nucleotide sequences shared between donor and recipient could not be assigned, those sequences were removed. To be classed as alloreactive, a clone needed at least 2-fold expansion over unstimulated cells and a minimum CFSE-low frequency of 0.002% (template counts) or 0.001% (read counts). Mappable clones were those detected in sequenced pre-transplant spleen, lymph node, or MLR CFSE-low populations of the donor or recipient. Cumulative frequency of alloreactive clones was calculated as a percentage of all sequences weighted by copy number. The immuneACCESS repertoire file appears here via TCRdb, limited to in-frame rearrangements. These files lack a portion of the clones; in checked studies, under half of the deficit traces to unresolved V genes, and the cause of the others is not known. D and trimming come from the DNA, and the V and J calls and clone size come from that table. The table for this sample lists 15,000 to 18,000 clones; more than 25% of them were counted only once. The ten largest account for approximately 3.5% of the sample.

The meaning of the sample's time point label: cells obtained before transplantation from donor or recipient. In mixed lymphocyte reactions, 200,000 CFSE-labeled pre-transplant responders were plated with 200,000 irradiated violet-dye-labeled stimulators and cultured for 6 days. After the mixed lymphocyte reaction, proliferating CD3+CD4+CFSE-low and CD3+CD8+CFSE-low responder cells were FACS-sorted on a BD Influx sorter. Only a few counts were recorded for this clone. Nothing much larger sits one base from this clone, and base qualities are not available. The chain uses TRBV5-1 and TRBJ2-1; the D region possibly corresponds to TRBD2 (6 bases align). The sequence was collected from a human patient who received an intestinal transplant. The sequenced sample was alloreactive CD4+ T cells from a mixed lymphocyte reaction culture, obtained before intestinal transplant. The cell subset or site label corresponds to: CFSE-low proliferating T cells sorted from roughly six-day pre-transplant mixed lymphocyte reaction (GvH or HvG direction). Here is the DNA: TGCGCCAGCAGCTTGGTCGGTCCGCTCGGGAGCCCGAGCTCCTACAATGAGCAGTTCTTC. This encodes CASSLVGPLGSPSSYNEQFF.